The 5 T cell receptor beta chains below come from one sample, sequenced in a study of blood T cell repertoires in COVID-19. Here immunoSEQ multiplex PCR was the method, and the copy in TCRdb shows in-frame clones only, minus some. The sample lists about 250,000 clones, roughly 89% occurring once. The sample comprised PBMCs or T cells enriched from blood (not recorded which). These receptors originate from a woman aged 25 to 39 with acute COVID-19.

V gene TRBV7-6 combines with J gene TRBJ1-1, with D tentatively TRBD1 (6 bases). Trimming shortened V by 2 bases and J by 1 base, and 11 bases separated the two germline ends. CDR3 length: 15 residues. Germline V gene lookup returns CDR1 SGHVS and CDR2 FNYEAQ. The CDR3 is CASSLYRDGNTEAFF. The CDR3, as DNA: TGTGCCAGCAGCTTATACAGGGATGGGAACACTGAAGCTTTCTTT.

This sequence joins TRBV6-2 or TRBV6-3 and TRBJ2-5, with 11 positions matching TRBD2. The J segment lost 1 base and the V segment lost 2 bases, leaving 9 bases of the junction unmatched. This CDR3 has 18 amino acids. The germline V gene has CDR1 MNHEY and CDR2 SVGEGT. CDR3 in DNA: TGTGCCAGCAGTTACCCGCCGCCGGGACTAGCGGTCCAAGAGACCCAGTACTTC. Translating gives CASSYPPPGLAVQETQYF.

The chain has TRBV19 and TRBJ1-1; D is unclear. Germline assignment: CDR1 LNHDA and CDR2 SQIVND (reference sequence). The V gene lost 3 bases and the J gene lost 1 base, with 6 bases spanning the gap. This CDR3 has 13 residues. CDR3: CASSIRQNTEAFF. CDR3 nucleotide sequence: TGTGCCAGTAGTATCAGACAGAACACTGAAGCTTTCTTT.

The chain joins TRBV19 to TRBJ1-5; no definite D call. Germline loops: CDR1 LNHDA, CDR2 SQIVND (reference sequence). This CDR3 comprises 13 residues. The V end lost 5 bases, the J end lost 2 bases, and 7 bases lay between the germline ends. CDR3 residues: CASSYQGNQPQHF. The CDR3, as DNA: TGTGCCAGTAGTTACCAGGGCAATCAGCCCCAGCATTTT.

The rearrangement uses TRBV7-9 and TRBJ2-7, with D maybe TRBD1 (5 bases). Trimming took 5 bases from V and 5 from J, leaving 16 bases between them. The germline gives CDR1 SEHNR, CDR2 FQNEAQ (reference sequence). The CDR3 covers 14 residues. CDR3 bases: TGTGCCAGCAGCGTCATAAAGGGGTACGACGAGCAGTACTTC. Translated: CASSVIKGYDEQYF.